This is a list of T cell receptor beta chains from one sample in a study of cytomegalovirus exposure and HLA in healthy donors. The repertoire was sequenced with immunoSEQ multiplex PCR; TCRdb's copy has only in-frame clones and lacks some. The sample yields about 60,000 clones, 85% to 95% seen once. Sequenced: PBMCs. The receptors stem from a woman in her late teens or twenties in good health and CMV-seronegative. Both conserved end residues are part of each CDR3. A D gene is named only where the DNA matches it firmly. For some rows the clone size is stated as once, few or many, or as a class when expanded; others skip it.

clone_size j_call d_call v_call cdr3_nt cdr3_aa
. TRBJ1-1 . TRBV10-1 TGCGCCAGCAGTGAACACACCATGAACACTGAAGCTTTCTTT CASSEHTMNTEAFF
. TRBJ2-1 TRBD2 TRBV9 TGTGCCAGCAGCGTACTAGCGGGAGGAAGTGAGCAGTTCTTC CASSVLAGGSEQFF
. TRBJ1-2 . TRBV19 TGTGCCAGTAGTCTCGAGATCTATTCTAACTATGGCTACACCTTC CASSLEIYSNYGYTF
. TRBJ2-5 . TRBV5-1 TGCGCCAGCAGCCCCTCCCCCCAAGAGACCCAGTACTTC CASSPSPQETQYF
. TRBJ1-5 . TRBV5-6 TGTGCCAGCAGCCCATCTACAAACAGATTTCAGCCCCAGCATTTT CASSPSTNRFQPQHF
. TRBJ1-2 . TRBV5-1 TGCGCCAGCAGCTTGATGCCAGCTAACTATGGCTACACCTTC CASSLMPANYGYTF
. TRBJ1-5 . TRBV19 TGTGCCAGTAGTATAGAGCGGGGGACTCAGCCCCAGCATTTT CASSIERGTQPQHF
. TRBJ2-5 TRBD1 TRBV27 TGTGCCAGCAGTTACCTCCCATCGGGACAGATTCAAGAGACCCAGTACTTC CASSYLPSGQIQETQYF
once TRBJ1-1 . TRBV18 TGTGCCAGCTCACCAGGTGGGGGGGATATGAACACTGAAGCTTTCTTT CASSPGGGDMNTEAFF
. TRBJ2-6 TRBD1 TRBV5-1 TGCGCCAGCAGCCTAAACACAGGGGTCACCTCTGGGGCCAACGTCCTGACTTTC CASSLNTGVTSGANVLTF
. TRBJ2-2 . TRBV19 TGTGCCAGTAGTACAATCAGGGGTGGCACCGGGGAGCTGTTTTTT CASSTIRGGTGELFF
. TRBJ2-3 . TRBV28 TGTGCCACCGTGGGAGCTAGCACAGATACGCAGTATTTT CATVGASTDTQYF
. TRBJ2-2 TRBD2 TRBV7-9 TGTGCCAGCAGCTTATTCCGGGGGGGGACTCCCGGGGAGCTGTTTTTT CASSLFRGGTPGELFF
. TRBJ1-2 TRBD1 TRBV2 TGTGCCAGCAGCTACCGGGACAGGGGGAAAGGCTATGATGGCTACACCTTC CASSYRDRGKGYDGYTF
. TRBJ2-3 . TRBV25-1 TGTGCCAGCAGTGTGATAGCGTCGAACACAGATACGCAGTATTTT CASSVIASNTDTQYF
. TRBJ2-5 TRBD2 TRBV27 TGTGCCAGCAGTTTATCGTACGGGAGGGCCGAGACCCAGTACTTC CASSLSYGRAETQYF
. TRBJ2-3 . TRBV27 TGTGCCAGCAGTTTATCCGTCACAGATACGCAGTATTTT CASSLSVTDTQYF
. TRBJ1-1 TRBD1 TRBV2 TGTGCCAGCGGATCCCCGGGACAGGGGGCGAGGGCTGAAGCTTTCTTT CASGSPGQGARAEAFF
. TRBJ1-2 . TRBV2 TGTGCCACTACGAGATTCGACAGGCAGGGCTATGGCTACACCTTC CATTRFDRQGYGYTF
. TRBJ1-6 . TRBV5-1 TGCGCCAGCAGCCCTGACCGGGGGAGTTCACCCCTCCACTTT CASSPDRGSSPLHF
. TRBJ1-2 TRBD1 TRBV7-9 TGTGCCAGCAGCCGAGCCGGGACAGGGTTAGATGGCTACACCTTC CASSRAGTGLDGYTF
. TRBJ1-5 . TRBV19 TGTGCCAGTAGTATTTTTAGTCGAGGTTCCCAGCCCCAGCATTTT CASSIFSRGSQPQHF
. TRBJ1-2 TRBD1 TRBV6-6 TGTGCCAGTAAGGACAGGGGTTCTTCTTTTGGCTATGGCTACACCTTC CASKDRGSSFGYGYTF
. TRBJ2-3 TRBD2 TRBV30 TGTGCCTGGAGTGTAGGTAGCGGGAGTACAGATACGCAGTATTTT CAWSVGSGSTDTQYF
. TRBJ1-4 . TRBV28 TGTGCCAGCAGTCCCCGGCGCGAGGCAACTAATGAAAAACTGTTTTTT CASSPRREATNEKLFF
. TRBJ1-1 . TRBV15 TGTGCCACCAGCGGGGAGCGGGTTAACACTGAAGCTTTCTTT CATSGERVNTEAFF
. TRBJ1-1 . TRBV2 TGTGCCAGCAGTCTAATAAACACTGAAGCTTTCTTT CASSLINTEAFF
once TRBJ1-1 TRBD1 TRBV27 TGTGCCAGCAGGACAGGGTATTCCAGAGACACTGAAGCTTTCTTT CASRTGYSRDTEAFF
. TRBJ1-1 . TRBV29-1 TGCAGCGCCACCCTCATGGGGGCGAGAACTGAAGCTTTCTTT CSATLMGARTEAFF
. TRBJ1-2 . TRBV7-9 TGTGCCAGCAGCGCCCCCCGGGGGAACGCTATCGACTATGGCTACACCTTC CASSAPRGNAIDYGYTF
few TRBJ1-2 TRBD1 TRBV6-5 TGTGCCAGCAGTACGGCGACAGGGAACTATGGCTACACCTTC CASSTATGNYGYTF
. TRBJ2-7 TRBD2 TRBV5-4 TGTGCCAGCAGCCCGAGCAACCTAGCGGGGGGATCACCCACCTACGAGCAGTACTTC CASSPSNLAGGSPTYEQYF
. TRBJ1-2 . TRBV6-5 TGTGCCAGCCGTCGTCAACAGGGTAACTATGGCTACACCTTC CASRRQQGNYGYTF
. TRBJ2-2 . TRBV11-2 TGTGCCAGCAACCTGGGGGGGAACACCGGGGAGCTGTTTTTT CASNLGGNTGELFF
few TRBJ2-7 . TRBV5-4 TGTGCCAGCAGCTTGGCCCCGGGGATCTCCTACGAGCAGTACTTC CASSLAPGISYEQYF
. TRBJ1-5 . TRBV20-1 TGCAGTGCTAGCCGCGGGCCCCAGCATTTT CSASRGPQHF
once TRBJ2-3 . TRBV28 TGTGCCAGCAGTTTATCGATGCGGAAAATAGGCACAGATACGCAGTATTTT CASSLSMRKIGTDTQYF
. TRBJ1-1 . TRBV4-3 TGCGCCAGCAGCCAGGACCTGGACAGACTCATGAACACTGAAGCTTTCTTT CASSQDLDRLMNTEAFF
. TRBJ2-3 TRBD2 TRBV6-4 TGTGCCAGCAGTGACGGGACTAGCGGTTCAGATACGCAGTATTTT CASSDGTSGSDTQYF
once TRBJ1-2 TRBD1 TRBV5-1 TGCGCCAGCAGCTTGCCGGGACAGGGGGTCCTAGGTGGCTACACCTTC CASSLPGQGVLGGYTF
. TRBJ1-3 TRBD1 TRBV10-3 TGTGCCATCAGGGAAAACAGGGGCAAAGCTGGAAACACCATATATTTT CAIRENRGKAGNTIYF
. TRBJ1-5 . TRBV7-9 TGTGCCAGCAGCTTACTTGACAGGCCGAAGCCCCAGCATTTT CASSLLDRPKPQHF
. TRBJ1-1 . TRBV19 TGTGCCAGTAGTATATTCGGCAGGGGAAACACTGAAGCTTTCTTT CASSIFGRGNTEAFF
. TRBJ2-3 TRBD1 TRBV6-1 TGTGCCAGCAGTTTACCGGGACAGACAGATACGCAGTATTTT CASSLPGQTDTQYF